The clone carrying this TCR beta chain came up once. The V gene's germline CDR1 is SGHRS and CDR2 YFSETQ. The CDR3 has 11 residues. V shed 0 bases and J shed 7 bases, with 4 bases lying between them. As originally analysed: Amplification of reference gene primers was used by the study to estimate nucleated cell counts. Sequenced by immunoSEQ multiplex PCR; TCRdb stores in-frame clones only, minus some. Clone size and the V and J calls come from that table; the DNA yielded D and trimming. The sample consists of a few hundred thousand clones, about 91% of them appearing once. These data belong to a study of blood T cell repertoires in COVID-19. Study background: Samples taken during acute and convalescent COVID-19 were collected in the United States, Italy and Spain.

Recruitment covered 20 to 25 US areas and drew participants whose ages spanned roughly 18 to 90 years. Material for sequencing was PBMCs or T cells enriched from blood (not recorded which). V gene TRBV5-1 combines with J gene TRBJ1-2; D remains unclear. This clonotype was sampled from a woman aged 45-59 years with acute COVID-19. The CDR3 DNA reads TGCGCCAGCAGCTTGGGAGGTGGCTACACCTTC. Amino acid sequence: CASSLGGGYTF.